This T cell receptor beta chain derives from a study of T cell changes during pregnancy in multiple sclerosis. The CDR3 consists of 13 residues. With 3 bases removed from V and 4 bases from J, the gap between germline ends came to 10 bases. CDR1 and CDR2 (germline): SGHNT, YYREEE (reference sequence). The table came from immunoSEQ multiplex PCR; TCRdb's copy has only in-frame clones and leaves some out. The data hold about 32,000 clones, with just over 90% observed a single time. Sample: CD4+ T cells from peripheral blood mononuclear cells, taken in the second trimester of pregnancy. This chain links TRBV5-4 with TRBJ2-5; TRBD1 might be the D (6 bases). This receptor was obtained from a female donor with multiple sclerosis, enrolled in a pregnancy study. The CDR3 coding sequence is TGTGCCAGCAGCTCAACAGGGTTAGAGACCCAGTACTTC. It is translated as CASSSTGLETQYF.